This T cell receptor (beta chain) stems from a study of monozygotic twins with inflammatory bowel disease. RNA in its total form was extracted from whole blood, and T cells were not sorted. A word on this clonotype: Its antigen is not known.

CDR1 MGHRA and CDR2 YSYEKL come from the germline V gene. This CDR3 is 13 amino acids long. Whole-study results and caveats: Researchers report that IBD patients shared fewer clonotypes with others than healthy twins, especially amid disease activity.

TCRdb re-called the 5' RACE reads, yielding one record per CDR3 amino acid sequence without DNA. The sample spans approximately 400,000 distinct CDR3 sequences; the ten largest clones claim more than 2%. The clonotype originates from a human donor with ulcerative colitis or Crohn's disease, or a healthy co-twin of an affected twin (not recorded which). The chain carries TRBV4-1 and TRBJ2-5; there is no DNA to check the TCRdb D call of TRBD2. Sequencing used blood. The CDR3 spells CASSQSGRETQYF.